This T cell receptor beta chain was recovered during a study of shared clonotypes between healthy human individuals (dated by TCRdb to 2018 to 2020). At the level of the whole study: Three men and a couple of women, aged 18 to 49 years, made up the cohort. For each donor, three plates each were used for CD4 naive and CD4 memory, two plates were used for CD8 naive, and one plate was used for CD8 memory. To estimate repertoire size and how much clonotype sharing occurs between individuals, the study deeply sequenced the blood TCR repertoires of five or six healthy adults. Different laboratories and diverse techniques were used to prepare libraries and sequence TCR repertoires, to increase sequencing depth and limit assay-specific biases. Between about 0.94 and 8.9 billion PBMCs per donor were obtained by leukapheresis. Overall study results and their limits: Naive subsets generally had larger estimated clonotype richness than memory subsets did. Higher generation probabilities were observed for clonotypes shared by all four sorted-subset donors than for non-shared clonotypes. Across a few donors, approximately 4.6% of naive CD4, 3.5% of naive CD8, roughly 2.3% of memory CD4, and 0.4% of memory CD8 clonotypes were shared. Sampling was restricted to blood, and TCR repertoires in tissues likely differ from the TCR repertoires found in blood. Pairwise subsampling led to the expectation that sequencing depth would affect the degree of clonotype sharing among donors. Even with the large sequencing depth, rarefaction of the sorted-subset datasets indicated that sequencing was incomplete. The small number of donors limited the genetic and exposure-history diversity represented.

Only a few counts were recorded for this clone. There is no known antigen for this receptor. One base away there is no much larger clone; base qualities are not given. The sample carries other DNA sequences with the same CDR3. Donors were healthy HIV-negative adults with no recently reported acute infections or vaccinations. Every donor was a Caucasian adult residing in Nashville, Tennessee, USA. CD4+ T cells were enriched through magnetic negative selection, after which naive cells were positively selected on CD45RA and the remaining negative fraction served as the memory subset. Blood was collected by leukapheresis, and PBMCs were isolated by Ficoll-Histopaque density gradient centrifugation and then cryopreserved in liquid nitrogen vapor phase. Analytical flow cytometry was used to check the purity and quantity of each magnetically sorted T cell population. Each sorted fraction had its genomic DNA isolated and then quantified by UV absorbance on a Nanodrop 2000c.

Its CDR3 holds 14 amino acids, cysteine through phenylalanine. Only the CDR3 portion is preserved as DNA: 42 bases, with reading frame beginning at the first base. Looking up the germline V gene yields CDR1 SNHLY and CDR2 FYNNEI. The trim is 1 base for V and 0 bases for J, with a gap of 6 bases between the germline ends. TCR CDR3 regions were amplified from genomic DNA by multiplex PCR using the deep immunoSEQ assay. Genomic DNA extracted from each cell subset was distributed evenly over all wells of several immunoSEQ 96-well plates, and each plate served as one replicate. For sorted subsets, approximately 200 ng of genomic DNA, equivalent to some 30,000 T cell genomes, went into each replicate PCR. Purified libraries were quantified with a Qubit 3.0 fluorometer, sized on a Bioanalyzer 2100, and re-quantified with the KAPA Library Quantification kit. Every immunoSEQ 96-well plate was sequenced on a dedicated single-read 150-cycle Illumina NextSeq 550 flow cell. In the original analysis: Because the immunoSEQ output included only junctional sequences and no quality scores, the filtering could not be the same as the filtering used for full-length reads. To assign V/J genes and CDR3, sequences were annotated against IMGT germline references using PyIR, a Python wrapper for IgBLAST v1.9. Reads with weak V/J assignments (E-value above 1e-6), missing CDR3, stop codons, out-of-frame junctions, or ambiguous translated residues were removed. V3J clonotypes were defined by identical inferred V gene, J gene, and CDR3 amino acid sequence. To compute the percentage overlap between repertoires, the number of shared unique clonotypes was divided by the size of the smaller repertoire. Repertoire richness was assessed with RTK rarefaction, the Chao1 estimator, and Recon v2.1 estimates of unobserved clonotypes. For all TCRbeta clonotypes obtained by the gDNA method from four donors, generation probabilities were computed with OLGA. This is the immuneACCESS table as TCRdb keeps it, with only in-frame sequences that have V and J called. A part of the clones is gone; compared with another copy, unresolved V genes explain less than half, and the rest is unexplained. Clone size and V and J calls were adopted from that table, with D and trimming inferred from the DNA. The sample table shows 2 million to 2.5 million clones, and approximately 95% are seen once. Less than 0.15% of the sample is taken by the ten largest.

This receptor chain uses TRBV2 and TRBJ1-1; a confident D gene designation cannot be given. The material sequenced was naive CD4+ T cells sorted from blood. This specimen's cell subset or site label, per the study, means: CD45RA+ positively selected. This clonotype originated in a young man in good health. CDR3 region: CASSEEAVNTEAFF. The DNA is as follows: TGTGCCAGCAGTGAAGAGGCGGTGAACACTGAAGCTTTCTTT.